Listed here are 16 T cell receptor beta chains from one sample, sequenced in a study of response to subunit inactivated influenza vaccine. From the RT-PCR reads, TCRdb called clonotypes with MiXCR, one entry per CDR3 protein. The table has under 200,000 distinct CDR3 sequences, around a tenth seen once; the top ten hold approximately 39%. Sequences were derived from CD8+ T cells sorted from PBMCs, sampled roughly 24 months after vaccination. The receptors here all came from a man between 50 and 69 years old who received an inactivated influenza vaccine.

The V and J genes are TRBV20-1 and TRBJ2-2; perhaps TRBD2 as D (6 bases). There are 14 residues in the CDR3. The germline V and J ends were trimmed by 3 bases and 2 bases, with 10 bases remaining between them. In germline, CDR1 is DFQATT, CDR2 SNEGSKA (reference sequence). This CDR3 reads CSASGTSNTGELFF. Here the CDR3 DNA reads TGCAGTGCTAGCGGGACTTCTAACACCGGGGAGCTGTTTTTT.

The CDR3 loop reads CSVNGLARYNEQFF. DNA of the CDR3: TGCAGCGTTAACGGGCTAGCGCGCTACAATGAGCAGTTCTTC. This rearrangement joins TRBV29-1 to TRBJ2-1; a weak D match, TRBD2 (6 bases). Germline CDR1 is SQVTM and CDR2 is ANQGSEA. The CDR3 has 14 amino acids. Trimming took 5 bases from V and 3 from J, leaving 14 bases between them.

This clonotype has a handful of counts. The rearrangement uses TRBV12-3 or TRBV12-4 and TRBJ2-1; TRBD2 agrees at 7 bases. The CDR3 totals 15 residues. Trimming removed 5 bases from V and 4 bases from J; junction bases left unmatched: 8. CDR3 sequence: CASSPPGLRYNEQFF. The CDR3 DNA reads as TGTGCCAGCAGTCCCCCGGGACTACGGTACAATGAGCAGTTCTTC.

V gene TRBV28 combines with J gene TRBJ2-2, with TRBD2 matching over 14 bases. V lost 5 bases, J lost 5 bases, and 10 bases stayed unmatched. The CDR3 spans 18 residues. CDR1 is MDHEN and CDR2 is SYDVKM in the germline V gene. The CDR3 bases are TGTGCCAGCAGTCCCCGACTAGCGGGAGGGCCCTGGACCGGGGAGCTGTTTTTT. Translation gives CASSPRLAGGPWTGELFF.

This clonotype has a handful of counts. The chain couples TRBV4-3 to TRBJ1-2, with no clear D. The CDR3 spans 16 residues. The germline V and J ends were trimmed by 0 bases and 0 bases, with 11 bases remaining between them. The germline CDR1 and CDR2 sequences are LGHNA and YSLEER. The CDR3 coding sequence is TGCGCCAGCAGCCAAGATCTTGGTGGTCCTAACTATGGCTACACCTTC. It codes for CASSQDLGGPNYGYTF.

This clonotype was counted a few times. The chain links TRBV28 to TRBJ1-5, with 7 bases identical to TRBD1. This CDR3 region has 15 residues. CDR1 and CDR2 from the germline V gene are MDHEN and SYDVKM. Trimming removed 6 bases from V and 2 bases from J; junction bases left unmatched: 7. For the CDR3, the DNA is TGTGCCAGCAGCCGTCCCGGGACAGGCAATCAGCCCCAGCATTTT. Amino acid sequence: CASSRPGTGNQPQHF.

This clonotype was counted a few times. V usage is TRBV6-5 and J usage is TRBJ2-7; D possibly corresponds to TRBD2 (7 bases). The CDR3 is made up of 14 amino acids. Germline-derived CDR1 and CDR2 are MNHEY and SVGAGI. V was shortened by 0 bases and J by 4 bases, with 10 bases between the two germline ends. The CDR3 DNA is TGTGCCAGCAGTTACTCGCGGGGGCTATACGAGCAGTACTTC. Encoded protein: CASSYSRGLYEQYF.

This clonotype has a count of ten or more. The chain is built from TRBV29-1 and TRBJ2-3; 7 bases line up with TRBD1. After removal of 0 bases from V and 3 bases from J, the junction contained 9 bases not matched to a gene. The CDR3 contains 16 residues. Germline loops: CDR1 SQVTM, CDR2 ANQGSEA. For the CDR3, the DNA is TGCAGCGTTGAAGATCCGGTTGACAGGGCGACAGATACGCAGTATTTT. This translates into CSVEDPVDRATDTQYF.

This clonotype was found a few times. The V call is TRBV11-1, the J call TRBJ2-1; D is possibly TRBD1 or TRBD2 (5 bases each). Per germline, CDR1 SGHAT and CDR2 FQDESV (reference sequence). This CDR3 is 15 amino acids long. V lost 5 bases to trimming and J lost 2 bases, with 13 bases between them. The CDR3 region is CASSTGTGTYNEQFF. Here the CDR3 DNA reads TGTGCCAGCAGCACCGGGACCGGGACCTACAATGAGCAGTTCTTC.

The rearrangement uses TRBV29-1 and TRBJ2-7; no definite D call. The V gene's germline CDR1 is SQVTM and CDR2 ANQGSEA. The CDR3 consists of 12 residues. V shed 5 bases and J shed 7 bases, with 15 bases lying between them. The CDR3 DNA reads TGCAGCGTTTACGGCGGCATGGGGGAGCAGTACTTC. The encoded protein is CSVYGGMGEQYF.

In DNA, the CDR3 is TGTGCCAGCAGTTTAATCCCCATAGCGGGAGGGGTAAGCAATGAGCAGTTCTTC. Protein: CASSLIPIAGGVSNEQFF. This rearrangement joins TRBV12-3 or TRBV12-4 to TRBJ2-1; 11 positions match TRBD2. V gave up 2 bases and J gave up 6 bases; unmatched junction bases: 12. The CDR3 sequence is 18 residues long.

CDR3: CASSVEGQLHNEQFF. CDR3 nucleotides: TGTGCCAGCAGCGTAGAGGGGCAGCTGCACAATGAGCAGTTCTTC. The V and J genes are TRBV9 and TRBJ2-1; TRBD1 is a possible D gene (5 bases). V was clipped by 0 bases and J by 5 bases, with 12 bases between them. Germline V gene data show CDR1 as SGDLS and CDR2 as YYNGEE. The CDR3 is 15 residues long.

The genes are TRBV7-9 and TRBJ2-2; no clear D. The V end lost 5 bases, the J end lost 1 base, and 11 bases lay between the germline ends. The germline CDR1 and CDR2 sequences are SEHNR and FQNEAQ (reference sequence). The CDR3 length is 15 residues. The DNA for the CDR3 is TGTGCCAGCAGCCATACGGTTATGAACACCGGGGAGCTGTTTTTT. Translated: CASSHTVMNTGELFF.

This chain links TRBV10-3 with TRBJ1-5; 7 bases align to TRBD1. Germline CDR1 is ENHRY and CDR2 is SYGVKD. The CDR3 consists of 16 residues. J was trimmed by 0 bases and V by 3 bases; bases with no gene match: 5. The CDR3 DNA reads TGTGCCATCAGTGACCCCCGACAGGGTAGCAATCAGCCCCAGCATTTT. Amino acids: CAISDPRQGSNQPQHF.

This clonotype occurred a few times. The gene calls are TRBV7-8 and TRBJ1-5; D gene unclear. Germline CDR1 reads SGHVS; CDR2 reads FQNEAQ. The CDR3 has 14 amino acids. The V end was cut by 8 bases, the J end by 0 bases, with 11 bases between. CDR3 DNA sequence: TGTGCCAGCCACTCGGGTTATAGCAATCAGCCCCAGCATTTT. Translating it yields CASHSGYSNQPQHF. The entire variable domain, with the rest obtained from reference TRBV7-8 and TRBJ1-5, is as follows: GAGVSQSPRYKVAKRGQDVALRCDPISGHVSLFWYQQALGQGPEFLTYFQNEAQLDKSGLPSDRFFAERPEGSVSTLKIQRTQQEDSAVYLCASHSGYSNQPQHFGDGTRLSIL.

This clonotype was detected only a few times. J is TRBJ2-3 and V is TRBV6-5, with 8 bases matching TRBD2. Unmatched junction bases numbered 3, after V lost 0 bases and J lost 4 bases. The CDR3 spans 15 residues. Germline CDR1 reads MNHEY; CDR2 reads SVGAGI. The CDR3 loop reads CASSYSGTRADTQYF. Here the CDR3 DNA reads TGTGCCAGCAGTTACTCGGGGACTAGGGCAGATACGCAGTATTTT.